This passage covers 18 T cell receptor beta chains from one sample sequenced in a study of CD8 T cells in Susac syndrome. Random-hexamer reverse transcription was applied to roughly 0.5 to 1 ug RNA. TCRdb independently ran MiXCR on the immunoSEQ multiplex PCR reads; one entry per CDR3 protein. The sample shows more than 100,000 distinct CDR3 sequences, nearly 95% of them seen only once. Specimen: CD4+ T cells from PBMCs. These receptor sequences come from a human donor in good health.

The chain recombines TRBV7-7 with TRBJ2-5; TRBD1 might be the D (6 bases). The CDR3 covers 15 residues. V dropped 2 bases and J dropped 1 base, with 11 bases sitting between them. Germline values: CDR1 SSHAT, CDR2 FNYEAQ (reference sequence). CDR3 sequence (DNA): TGTGCCAGCAGCTTATCCACAGGGATCCAAGAGACCCAGTACTTC. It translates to CASSLSTGIQETQYF.

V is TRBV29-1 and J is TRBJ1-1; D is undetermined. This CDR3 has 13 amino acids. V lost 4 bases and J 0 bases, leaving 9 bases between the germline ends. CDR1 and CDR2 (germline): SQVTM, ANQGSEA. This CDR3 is CSVAPDLNTEAFF. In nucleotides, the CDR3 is TGCAGCGTTGCGCCAGACCTGAACACTGAAGCTTTCTTT.

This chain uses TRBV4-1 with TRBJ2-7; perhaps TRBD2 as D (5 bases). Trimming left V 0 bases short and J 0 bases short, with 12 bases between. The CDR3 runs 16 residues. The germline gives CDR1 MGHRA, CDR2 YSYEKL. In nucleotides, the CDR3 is TGCGCCAGCAGCCAAGATCGGGGAACTCCCTCCTACGAGCAGTACTTC. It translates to CASSQDRGTPSYEQYF.

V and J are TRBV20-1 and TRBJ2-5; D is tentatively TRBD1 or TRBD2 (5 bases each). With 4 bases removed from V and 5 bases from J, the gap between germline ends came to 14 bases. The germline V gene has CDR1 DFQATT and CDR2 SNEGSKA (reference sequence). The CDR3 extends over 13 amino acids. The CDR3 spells CSAKVGGVETQYF. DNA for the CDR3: TGCAGTGCTAAGGTTGGGGGTGTCGAGACCCAGTACTTC.

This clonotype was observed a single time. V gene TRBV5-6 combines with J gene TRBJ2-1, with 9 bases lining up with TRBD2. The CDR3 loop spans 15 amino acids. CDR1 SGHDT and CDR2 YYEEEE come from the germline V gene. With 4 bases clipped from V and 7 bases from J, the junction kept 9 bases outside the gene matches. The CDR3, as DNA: TGTGCCAGCAGCACAGGACTAGCGCGAGGAAATGAGCAGTTCTTC. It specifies CASSTGLARGNEQFF. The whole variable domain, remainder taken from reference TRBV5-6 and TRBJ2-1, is DAGVTQSPTHLIKTRGQQVTLRCSPKSGHDTVSWYQQALGQGPQFIFQYYEEEERQRGNFPDRFSGHQFPNYSSELNVNALLLGDSALYLCASSTGLARGNEQFFGPGTRLTVL.

CDR3 region: CASSLATAGELFF. CDR3 bases: TGTGCCAGCAGCTTGGCTACAGCCGGGGAGCTGTTTTTT. This chain joins TRBV5-4 and TRBJ2-2; D is unclear. With 0 bases removed from V and 6 bases from J, the gap between germline ends came to 6 bases. Germline V gene data show CDR1 as SGHNT and CDR2 as YYREEE (reference sequence). The CDR3 runs to 13 residues.

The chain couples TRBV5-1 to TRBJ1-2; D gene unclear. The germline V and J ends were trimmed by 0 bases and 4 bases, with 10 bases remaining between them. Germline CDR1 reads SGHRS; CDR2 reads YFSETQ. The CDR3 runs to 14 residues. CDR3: CASSLDSVSYGYTF. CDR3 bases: TGCGCCAGCAGCTTGGATTCAGTAAGCTATGGCTACACCTTC. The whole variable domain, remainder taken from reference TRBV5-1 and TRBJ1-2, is KAGVTQTPRYLIKTRGQQVTLSCSPISGHRSVSWYQQTPGQGLQFLFEYFSETQRNKGNFPGRFSGRQFSNSRSEMNVSTLELGDSALYLCASSLDSVSYGYTFGSGTRLTVV.

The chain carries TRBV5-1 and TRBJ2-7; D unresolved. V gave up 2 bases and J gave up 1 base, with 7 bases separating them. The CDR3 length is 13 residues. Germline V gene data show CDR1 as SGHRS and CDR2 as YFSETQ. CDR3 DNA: TGCGCCAGCAGCTTCGGCCTATCCTACGAGCAGTACTTC. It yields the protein CASSFGLSYEQYF.

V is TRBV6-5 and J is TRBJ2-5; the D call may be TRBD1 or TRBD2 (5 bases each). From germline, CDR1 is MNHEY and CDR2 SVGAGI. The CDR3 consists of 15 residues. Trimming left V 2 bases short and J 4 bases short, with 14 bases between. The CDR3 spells CASSYEGIPGETQYF. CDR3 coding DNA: TGTGCCAGCAGTTACGAGGGGATACCTGGAGAGACCCAGTACTTC.

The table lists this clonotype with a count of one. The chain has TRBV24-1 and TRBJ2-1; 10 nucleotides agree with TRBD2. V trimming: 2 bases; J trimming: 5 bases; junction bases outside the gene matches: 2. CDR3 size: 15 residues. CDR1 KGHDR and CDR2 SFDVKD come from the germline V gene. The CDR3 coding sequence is TGTGCCACCAGTGATTGGACTAGCGGAAACAATGAGCAGTTCTTC. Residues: CATSDWTSGNNEQFF.

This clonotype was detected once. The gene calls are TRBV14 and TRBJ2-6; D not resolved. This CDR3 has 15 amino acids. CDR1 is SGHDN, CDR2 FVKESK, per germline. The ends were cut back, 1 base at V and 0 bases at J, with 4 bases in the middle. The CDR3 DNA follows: TGTGCCAGCAGCCAAGGGCGCTCTGGGGCCAACGTCCTGACTTTC. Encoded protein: CASSQGRSGANVLTF.

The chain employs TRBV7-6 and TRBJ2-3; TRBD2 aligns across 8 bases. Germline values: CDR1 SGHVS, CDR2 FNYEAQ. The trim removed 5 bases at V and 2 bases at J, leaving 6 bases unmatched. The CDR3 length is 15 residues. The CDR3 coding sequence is TGTGCCAGCAGCCTCGGGAGGGTTATCACAGATACGCAGTATTTT. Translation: CASSLGRVITDTQYF.

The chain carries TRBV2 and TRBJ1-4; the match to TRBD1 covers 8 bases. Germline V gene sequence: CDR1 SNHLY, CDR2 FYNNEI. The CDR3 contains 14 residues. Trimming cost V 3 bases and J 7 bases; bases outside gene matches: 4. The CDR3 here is CASSEGQAVEKLFF. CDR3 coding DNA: TGTGCCAGCAGTGAGGGACAGGCGGTTGAAAAACTGTTTTTT. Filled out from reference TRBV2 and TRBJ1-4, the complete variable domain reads EPEVTQTPSHQVTQMGQEVILRCVPISNHLYFYWYRQILGQKVEFLVSFYNNEISEKSEIFDDQFSVERPDGSNFTLKIRSTKLEDSAMYFCASSEGQAVEKLFFGSGTQLSVL.

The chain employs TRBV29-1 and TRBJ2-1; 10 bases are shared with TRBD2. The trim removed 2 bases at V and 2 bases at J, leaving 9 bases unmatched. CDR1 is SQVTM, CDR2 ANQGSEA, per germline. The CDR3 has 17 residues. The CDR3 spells CSVERIAGGLTYNEQFF. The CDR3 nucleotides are TGCAGCGTTGAACGAATAGCGGGAGGCCTCACCTACAATGAGCAGTTCTTC.

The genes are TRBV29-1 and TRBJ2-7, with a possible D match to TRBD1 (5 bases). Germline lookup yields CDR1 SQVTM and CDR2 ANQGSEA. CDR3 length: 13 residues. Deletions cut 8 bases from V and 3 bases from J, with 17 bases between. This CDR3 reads CSIWGSGGYEQYF. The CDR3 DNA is TGCAGCATCTGGGGCAGTGGTGGCTACGAGCAGTACTTC.

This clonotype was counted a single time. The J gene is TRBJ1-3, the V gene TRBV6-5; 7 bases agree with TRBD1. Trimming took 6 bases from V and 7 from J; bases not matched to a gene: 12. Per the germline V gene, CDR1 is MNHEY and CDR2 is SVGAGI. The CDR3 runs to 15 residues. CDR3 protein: CASSTRTGQGNTIYF. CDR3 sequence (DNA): TGTGCCAGCAGCACCCGGACAGGACAAGGGAACACCATATATTTT.

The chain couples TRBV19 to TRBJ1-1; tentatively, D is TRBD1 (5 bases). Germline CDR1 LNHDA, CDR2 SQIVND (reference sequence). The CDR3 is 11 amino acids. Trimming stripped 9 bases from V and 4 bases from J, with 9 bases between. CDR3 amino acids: CASQGGTEAFF. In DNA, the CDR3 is TGTGCCAGCCAGGGAGGCACTGAAGCTTTCTTT.

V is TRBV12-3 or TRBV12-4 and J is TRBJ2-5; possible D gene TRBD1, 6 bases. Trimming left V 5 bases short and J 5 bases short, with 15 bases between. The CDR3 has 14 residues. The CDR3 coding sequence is TGTGCCAGCAGTCAAACAGGGACCGCGGAGACCCAGTACTTC. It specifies CASSQTGTAETQYF.